This T cell receptor beta chain was documented in a study of T-cell memory formation after mild COVID-19. The wider study: The TCR clusters were mostly specific to one donor. Study results and limitations: CD4+ contracting clones were mainly CM and EM; CD8+ ones, EMRA. Clones that got smaller from day 15 to 85 had even CD4/CD8, while clones growing later tipped toward CD4+.

CDR1 and CDR2 (germline): MNHEY, SVGAGI. With 5 bases removed from V and 12 bases from J, the gap between germline ends came to 20 bases. The CDR3 consists of 15 residues. A word on this clonotype: Its matching antigen is unknown.

TCRdb passed the 5' RACE reads through MiXCR, listing each CDR3 protein once. The repertoire holds approximately 110,000 distinct CDR3 sequences, about 20% seen once, with roughly 37% in the top ten. The sequence derives from a young man who had mild COVID-19 (a few samples of this study predate the infection). Cell type and time point are not known. The rearrangement joins TRBV6-5 to TRBJ1-6, with D perhaps matching TRBD1 (6 bases). The sample consisted of PBMCs or a T cell subset sorted from them (not recorded which). This CDR3 is CASSQGTWGLKPLHF. Written as DNA, the CDR3 is TGTGCCAGCAGTCAGGGGACCTGGGGTTTGAAACCCCTCCACTTT.